This TCR beta chain emerged from a study of CD8 T cells in ankylosing spondylitis. In regard to this clonotype: The antigen remains unidentified.

Trimming left V 2 bases short and J 14 bases short, with 22 bases between. This CDR3 is 16 amino acids long. TCRdb itself ran the 5' RACE reads through MiXCR, one entry per CDR3 protein. The repertoire holds roughly 700,000 distinct CDR3 sequences, with 15% to 20% as singletons. Broader study findings: Matched ankylosing spondylitis synovial fluid reportedly contained a significantly enriched population of disease-linked clones. Certain motif variants had earlier been reported in reactive arthritis synovial fluid and blood. Ankylosing spondylitis blood appeared to be characterized by a TCR beta motif of several highly homologous variants.

The chain uses TRBV12-3 or TRBV12-4 and TRBJ1-6; perhaps TRBD1 as D (5 bases). Material for sequencing was blood, either unsorted or a sorted T cell fraction (not recorded which). This clonotype originated in a male donor with ankylosing spondylitis. CDR3 sequence: CASSLKAGQGVRSLHF. DNA of the CDR3: TGTGCCAGCAGTTTAAAGGCGGGGCAGGGTGTTAGGTCCCTCCACTTT.